Following are 3 T cell receptor beta chains from one sample sequenced in a study of blood T cell repertoires in COVID-19 (dated by TCRdb to about 2020). Library generation was performed with the immunoSEQ multiplex PCR assay. TCRdb carries this immuneACCESS record with in-frame sequences only. Its versions omit some clonotypes, under half of them owing to an unresolved V gene in the studies checked, with the rest unexplained. Within this sample are approximately 300,000 clones, with around 85% of them counted one time only. The ten largest clones take up 1.9% of the sample. The source material was PBMCs or T cells enriched from blood (not recorded which). The receptor set was obtained from a young woman who had been exposed to COVID-19.

The CDR3 spells CASSLGTEGYGYTF. Here the CDR3 DNA reads TGTGCCAGCAGTTTAGGGACGGAGGGGTATGGCTACACCTTC. The chain recombines TRBV28 with TRBJ1-2; TRBD1 might be the D (5 bases). This CDR3 is 14 amino acids long. Trimming stripped 2 bases from V and 5 bases from J, with 12 bases between. CDR1 MDHEN and CDR2 SYDVKM come from the germline V gene.

In nucleotides, the CDR3 is TGTGCCAGCAGCCACATGGAGGAGACCCAGTACTTC. Protein: CASSHMEETQYF. The J gene is TRBJ2-5, the V gene TRBV7-2; D gene ambiguous. The ends were cut back, 5 bases at V and 5 bases at J, with 9 bases in the middle. The CDR3 consists of 12 residues. Germline lookup yields CDR1 SGHTA and CDR2 FQGNSA.

The rearrangement links TRBV12-2 to TRBJ2-3; the D call of TRBD2 is as the table states it, not checked on the DNA. TRBV12-2 is tagged as a pseudogene. The CDR3 runs to 16 residues. The CDR3 loop is CASRIRTRPHTDTQYF. CDR3 bases: TGTGCAAGTCGTATAAGGACTAGACCTCACACAGATACGCAGTATTTT.